The clone carrying this T cell receptor beta chain was found a few times. Its matching antigen is unknown. The patients, who ranged from 18 to 65 in age, presented with newly diagnosed hyperthyroidism lasting under 2 months. This specimen comes from a study of T cells in Graves' hyperthyroidism and ophthalmopathy. The CDR3 spans 13 residues. CDR1 is MNHEY and CDR2 is SVGEGT in the germline V gene. The ends were cut back, 11 bases at V and 5 bases at J, with 19 bases in the middle. Researchers took RNA transcripts and amplified the TCR beta CDR3 regions from them. During a first-round RT-PCR of the TCR CDR3, the HTBI primer set was used. TCRdb recomputed calls from the multiplex PCR reads with MiXCR, one row per CDR3 protein. Here the sample spans 300,000 to 350,000 distinct CDR3 sequences, approximately 18% being singletons. Study-wide findings and caveats: Separation of ophthalmopathy from stable hyperthyroidism was achieved by a 13 V-J model.

This TCR came from a woman aged 50 to 65 with Graves' hyperthyroidism. Material: blood. The rearrangement joins TRBV6-2 or TRBV6-3 to TRBJ2-7; D may be TRBD2 (7 bases). CDR3 nucleotides: TGTGCCGCCAGAGGGGGGGGTCGGGACGAGCAGTACTTC. Its protein product is CAARGGGRDEQYF.